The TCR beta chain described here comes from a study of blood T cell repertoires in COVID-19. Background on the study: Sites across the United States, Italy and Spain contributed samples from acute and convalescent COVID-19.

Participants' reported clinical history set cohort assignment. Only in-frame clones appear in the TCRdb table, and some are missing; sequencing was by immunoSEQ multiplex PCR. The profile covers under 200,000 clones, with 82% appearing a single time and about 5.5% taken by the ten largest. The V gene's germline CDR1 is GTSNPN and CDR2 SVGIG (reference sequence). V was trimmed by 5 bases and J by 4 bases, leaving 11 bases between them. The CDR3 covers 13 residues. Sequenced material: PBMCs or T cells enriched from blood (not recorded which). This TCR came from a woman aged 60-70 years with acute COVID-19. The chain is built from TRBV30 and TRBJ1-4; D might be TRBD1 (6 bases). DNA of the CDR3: TGTGCCTGGGGGACAACCGATAATGAAAAACTGTTTTTT. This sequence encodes CAWGTTDNEKLFF.